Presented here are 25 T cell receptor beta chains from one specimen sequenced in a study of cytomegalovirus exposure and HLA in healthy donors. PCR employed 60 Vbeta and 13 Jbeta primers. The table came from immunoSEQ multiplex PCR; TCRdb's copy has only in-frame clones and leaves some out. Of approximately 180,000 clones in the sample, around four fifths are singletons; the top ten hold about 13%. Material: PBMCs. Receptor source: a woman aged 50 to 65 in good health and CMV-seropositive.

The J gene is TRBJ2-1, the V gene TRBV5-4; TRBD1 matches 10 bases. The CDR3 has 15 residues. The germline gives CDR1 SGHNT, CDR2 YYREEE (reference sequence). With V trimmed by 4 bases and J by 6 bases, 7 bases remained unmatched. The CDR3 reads CASSLGQGEGNEQFF. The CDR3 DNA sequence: TGTGCCAGCAGCCTAGGACAGGGGGAAGGCAATGAGCAGTTCTTC. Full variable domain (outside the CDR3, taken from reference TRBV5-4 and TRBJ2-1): ETGVTQSPTHLIKTRGQQVTLRCSSQSGHNTVSWYQQALGQGPQFIFQYYREEENGRGNFPPRFSGLQFPNYSSELNVNALELDDSALYLCASSLGQGEGNEQFFGPGTRLTVL.

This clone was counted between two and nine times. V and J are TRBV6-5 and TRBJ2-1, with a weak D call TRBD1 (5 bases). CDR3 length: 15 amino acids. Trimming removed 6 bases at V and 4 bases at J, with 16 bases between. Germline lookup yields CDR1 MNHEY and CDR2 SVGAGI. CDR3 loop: CASSQSQGNYNEQFF. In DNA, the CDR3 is TGTGCCAGCAGCCAATCCCAGGGCAATTACAATGAGCAGTTCTTC.

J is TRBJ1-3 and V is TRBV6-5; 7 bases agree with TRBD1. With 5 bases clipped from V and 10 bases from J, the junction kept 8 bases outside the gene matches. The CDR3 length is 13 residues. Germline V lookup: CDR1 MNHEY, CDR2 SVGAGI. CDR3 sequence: CASSRGTVGTIYF. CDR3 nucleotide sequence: TGTGCCAGCAGTCGGGGGACAGTCGGAACCATATATTTT.

The CDR3 sequence: CASSQLGRSEAFF. The CDR3 DNA follows: TGTGCCAGCAGCCAGTTAGGGAGAAGTGAAGCTTTCTTT. The chain recombines TRBV14 with TRBJ1-1; D unresolved. CDR1 is SGHDN and CDR2 is FVKESK in the germline V gene. The CDR3 has 13 amino acids. V was trimmed by 3 bases and J by 7 bases, leaving 12 bases between them. The full variable domain, with the rest looked up from reference TRBV14 and TRBJ1-1, is EAGVTQFPSHSVIEKGQTVTLRCDPISGHDNLYWYRRVMGKEIKFLLHFVKESKQDESGMPNNRFLAERTGGTYSTLKVQPAELEDSGVYFCASSQLGRSEAFFGQGTRLTVV.

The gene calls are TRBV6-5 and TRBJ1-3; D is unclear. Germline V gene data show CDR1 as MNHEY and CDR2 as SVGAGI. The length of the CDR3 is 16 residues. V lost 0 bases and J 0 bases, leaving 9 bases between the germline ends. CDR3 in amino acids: CASSYSQILSGNTIYF. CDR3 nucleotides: TGTGCCAGCAGTTACTCACAAATCCTCTCTGGAAACACCATATATTTT.

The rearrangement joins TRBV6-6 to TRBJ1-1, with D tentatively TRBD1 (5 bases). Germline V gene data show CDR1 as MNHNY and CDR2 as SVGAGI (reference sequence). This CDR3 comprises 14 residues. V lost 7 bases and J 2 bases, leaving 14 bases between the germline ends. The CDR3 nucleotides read TGTGCCAGCACAGGGCGGGAGGGTAACACTGAAGCTTTCTTT. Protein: CASTGREGNTEAFF.

The CDR3 protein is CASRPGQGAGGGYTF. In nucleotides, the CDR3 is TGTGCCAGCAGACCGGGACAGGGGGCAGGAGGTGGCTACACCTTC. This chain connects TRBV19 to TRBJ1-2, with TRBD1 matching 12 bases. V trimming: 9 bases; J trimming: 7 bases; junction bases outside the gene matches: 12. This CDR3 contains 15 residues. The germline V gene has CDR1 LNHDA and CDR2 SQIVND (reference sequence).

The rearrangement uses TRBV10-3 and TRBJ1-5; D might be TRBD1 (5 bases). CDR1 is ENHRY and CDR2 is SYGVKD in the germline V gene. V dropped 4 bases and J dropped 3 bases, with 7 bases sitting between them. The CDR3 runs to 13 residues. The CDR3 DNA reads TGTGCCATCAGTGGACAGTACAATCAGCCCCAGCATTTT. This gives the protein CAISGQYNQPQHF.

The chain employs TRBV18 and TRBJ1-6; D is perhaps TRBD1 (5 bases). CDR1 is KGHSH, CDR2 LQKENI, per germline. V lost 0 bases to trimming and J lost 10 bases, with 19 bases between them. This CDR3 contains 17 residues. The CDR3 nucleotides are TGTGCCAGCTCACCACCGGTGGCAGGGAGGGCCTCATCACCCCTCCACTTT. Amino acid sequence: CASSPPVAGRASSPLHF.

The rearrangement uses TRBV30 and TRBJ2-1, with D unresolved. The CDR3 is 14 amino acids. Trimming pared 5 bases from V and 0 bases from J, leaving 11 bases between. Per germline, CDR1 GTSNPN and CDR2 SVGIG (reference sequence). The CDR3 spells CAWDPGSSYNEQFF. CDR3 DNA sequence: TGTGCCTGGGACCCGGGTAGCTCCTACAATGAGCAGTTCTTC.

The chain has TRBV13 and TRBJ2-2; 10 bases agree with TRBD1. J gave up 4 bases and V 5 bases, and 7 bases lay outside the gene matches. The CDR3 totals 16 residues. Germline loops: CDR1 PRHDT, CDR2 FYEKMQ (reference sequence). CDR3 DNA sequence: TGTGCCAGCAGCCCCAGACAGGGGGCGGTCACCGGGGAGCTGTTTTTT. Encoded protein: CASSPRQGAVTGELFF.

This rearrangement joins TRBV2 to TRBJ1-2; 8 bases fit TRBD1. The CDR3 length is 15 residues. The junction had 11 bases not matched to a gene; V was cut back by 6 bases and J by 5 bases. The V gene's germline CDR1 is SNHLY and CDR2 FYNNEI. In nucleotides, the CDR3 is TGTGCCAGCAGCCAGGACAGGGCTGTCGGGTATGGCTACACCTTC. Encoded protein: CASSQDRAVGYGYTF.

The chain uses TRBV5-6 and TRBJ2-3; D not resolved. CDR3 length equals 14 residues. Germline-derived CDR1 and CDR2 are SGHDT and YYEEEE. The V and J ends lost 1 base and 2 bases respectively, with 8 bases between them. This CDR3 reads CASSLQYPTDTQYF. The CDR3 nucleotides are TGTGCCAGCAGCTTGCAGTATCCCACAGATACGCAGTATTTT.

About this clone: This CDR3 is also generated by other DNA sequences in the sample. The DNA for the CDR3 is TGTGCCAGCAGCTTAAAAAGGACAGGGGGTCTCGAGCAGTACTTC. Its translation is CASSLKRTGGLEQYF. The rearrangement links TRBV5-5 to TRBJ2-7; TRBD1 matches at 10 bases. Germline lookup yields CDR1 SGHKS and CDR2 YYEKEE (reference sequence). The CDR3 extends over 15 amino acids. V was pared by 2 bases and J by 6 bases, with 8 bases of the junction left unmatched.

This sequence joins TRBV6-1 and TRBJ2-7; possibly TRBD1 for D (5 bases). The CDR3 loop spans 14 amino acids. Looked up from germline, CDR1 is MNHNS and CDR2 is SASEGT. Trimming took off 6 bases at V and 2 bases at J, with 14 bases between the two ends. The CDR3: CASRGRRQTYEQYF. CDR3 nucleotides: TGTGCCAGCAGGGGCCGTCGACAGACCTACGAGCAGTACTTC.

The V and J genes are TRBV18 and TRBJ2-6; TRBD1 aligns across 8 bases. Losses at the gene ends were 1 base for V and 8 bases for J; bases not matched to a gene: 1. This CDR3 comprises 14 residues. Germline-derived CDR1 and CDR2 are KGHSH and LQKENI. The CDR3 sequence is CASSPLRGPNVLTF. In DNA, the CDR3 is TGTGCCAGCTCACCACTCAGGGGGCCCAACGTCCTGACTTTC.

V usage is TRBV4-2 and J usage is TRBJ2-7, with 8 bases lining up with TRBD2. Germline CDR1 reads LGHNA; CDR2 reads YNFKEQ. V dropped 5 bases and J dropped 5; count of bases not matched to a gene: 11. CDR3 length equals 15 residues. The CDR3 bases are TGTGCCAGCAGCATAGGGAAAGCGGGGGCCCACGAGCAGTACTTC. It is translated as CASSIGKAGAHEQYF.

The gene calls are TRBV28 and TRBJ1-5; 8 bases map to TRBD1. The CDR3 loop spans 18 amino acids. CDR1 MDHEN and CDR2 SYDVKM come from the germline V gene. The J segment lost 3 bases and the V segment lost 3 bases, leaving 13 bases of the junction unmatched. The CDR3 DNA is TGTGCCAGCAGTTTGATTTCCCTTGGGACAGGAGTCAATCAGCCCCAGCATTTT. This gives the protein CASSLISLGTGVNQPQHF.

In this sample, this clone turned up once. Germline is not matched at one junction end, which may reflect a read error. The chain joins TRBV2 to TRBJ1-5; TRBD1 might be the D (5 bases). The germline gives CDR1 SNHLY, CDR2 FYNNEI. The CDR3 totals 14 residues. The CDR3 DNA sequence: TGTGCCAGCAATGAATGGGGGGGCAATCAGCCCCAGCATTTT. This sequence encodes CASNEWGGNQPQHF.

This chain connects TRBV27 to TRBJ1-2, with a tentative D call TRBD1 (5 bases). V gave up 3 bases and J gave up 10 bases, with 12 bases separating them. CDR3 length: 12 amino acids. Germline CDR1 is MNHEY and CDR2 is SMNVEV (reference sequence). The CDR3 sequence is CASSFRWGDYTF. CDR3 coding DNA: TGTGCCAGCAGTTTTCGCTGGGGGGACTACACCTTC.

The CDR3 bases are TGCAGCGTTGAACAGTCTGGAAACACCATATATTTT. Translation: CSVEQSGNTIYF. The chain combines TRBV29-1 with TRBJ1-3, with D unclear. CDR1 is SQVTM and CDR2 is ANQGSEA in the germline V gene. The CDR3 consists of 12 residues. V was shortened by 2 bases and J by 1 base, with 3 bases between the two germline ends.

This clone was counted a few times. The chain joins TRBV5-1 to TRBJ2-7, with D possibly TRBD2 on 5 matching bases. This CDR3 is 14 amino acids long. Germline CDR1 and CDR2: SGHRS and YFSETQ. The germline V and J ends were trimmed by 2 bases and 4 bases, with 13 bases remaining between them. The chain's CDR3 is CASSLRETYYEQYF. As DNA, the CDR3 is TGCGCCAGCAGCTTAAGGGAGACGTATTACGAGCAGTACTTC.

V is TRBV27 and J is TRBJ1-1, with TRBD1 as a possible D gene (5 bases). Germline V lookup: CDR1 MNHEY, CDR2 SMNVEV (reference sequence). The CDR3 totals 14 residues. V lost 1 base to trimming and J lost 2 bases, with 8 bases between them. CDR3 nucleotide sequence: TGTGCCAGCAGTTTATGGGGGGGAAACACTGAAGCTTTCTTT. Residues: CASSLWGGNTEAFF.

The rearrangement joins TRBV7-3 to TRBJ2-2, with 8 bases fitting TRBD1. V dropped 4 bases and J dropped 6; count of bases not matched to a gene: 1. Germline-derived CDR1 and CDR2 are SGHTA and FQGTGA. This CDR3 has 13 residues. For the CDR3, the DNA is TGTGCCAGCAGCTCAGGGGGCTCCGGGGAGCTGTTTTTT. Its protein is CASSSGGSGELFF.

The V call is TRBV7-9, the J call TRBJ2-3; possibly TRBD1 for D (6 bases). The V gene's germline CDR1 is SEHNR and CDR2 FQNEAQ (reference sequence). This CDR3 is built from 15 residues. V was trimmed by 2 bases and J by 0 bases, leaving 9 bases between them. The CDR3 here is CASSLSGESTDTQYF. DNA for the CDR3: TGTGCCAGCAGCTTATCAGGGGAGAGCACAGATACGCAGTATTTT.